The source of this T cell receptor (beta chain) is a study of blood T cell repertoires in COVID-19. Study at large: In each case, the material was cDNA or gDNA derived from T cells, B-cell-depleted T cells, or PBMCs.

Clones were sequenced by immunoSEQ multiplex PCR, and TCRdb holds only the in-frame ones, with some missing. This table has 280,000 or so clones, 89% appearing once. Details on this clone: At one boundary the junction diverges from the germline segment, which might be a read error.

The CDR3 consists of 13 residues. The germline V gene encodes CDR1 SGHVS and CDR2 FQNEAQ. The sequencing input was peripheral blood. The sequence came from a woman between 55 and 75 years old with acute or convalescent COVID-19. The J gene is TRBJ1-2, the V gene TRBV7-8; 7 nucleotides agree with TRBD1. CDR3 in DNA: TGTGCCAGCAGCTTGGGATTAGGGGGCGGCTCCACCTTC. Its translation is CASSLGLGGGSTF.